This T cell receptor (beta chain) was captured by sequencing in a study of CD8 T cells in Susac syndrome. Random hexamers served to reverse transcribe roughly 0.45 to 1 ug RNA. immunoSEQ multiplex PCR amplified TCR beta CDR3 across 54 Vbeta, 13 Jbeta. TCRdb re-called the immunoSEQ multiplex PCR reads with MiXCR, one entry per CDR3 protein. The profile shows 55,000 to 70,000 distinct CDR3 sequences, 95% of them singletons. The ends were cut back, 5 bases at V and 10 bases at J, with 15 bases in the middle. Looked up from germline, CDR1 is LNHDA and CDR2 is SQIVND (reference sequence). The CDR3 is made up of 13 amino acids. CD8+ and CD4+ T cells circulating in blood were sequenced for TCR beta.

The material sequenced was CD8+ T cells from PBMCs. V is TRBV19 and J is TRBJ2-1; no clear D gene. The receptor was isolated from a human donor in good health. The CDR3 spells CASSLPSPKEQFF. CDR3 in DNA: TGTGCCAGTAGTTTGCCGTCCCCCAAGGAGCAGTTCTTC.